This is a list of T cell receptor beta chains from one sample in a study of cytomegalovirus exposure and HLA in healthy donors. The method was immunoSEQ multiplex PCR; TCRdb's version includes in-frame clones alone and lacks a portion of them. The sample records 170,000 or so clones, around three quarters being singletons. The specimen was PBMCs. The receptors derive from a woman aged 40-49 years in good health and CMV-seronegative. CDR3s include the opening cysteine and the closing phenylalanine or tryptophan. Fields, in order: D gene, V gene, clone size, J gene, CDR3 protein, CDR3 DNA. The D gene is left open where the match is weak. Expanded clones get a size class; other rows say once, few or many, or leave the size out.

>.|TRBV7-3|.|TRBJ2-3
CASSPGSGTDTQYF
TGTGCCAGCAGCCCGGGGTCTGGCACAGATACGCAGTATTTT
>.|TRBV5-1|.|TRBJ2-7
CASSWGGQSSYEQYF
TGCGCCAGCAGCTGGGGCGGACAGAGCTCCTACGAGCAGTACTTC
>TRBD2|TRBV27|.|TRBJ2-1
CASTPGRSARESDEQFF
TGTGCCAGCACCCCAGGTAGATCGGCGCGGGAGTCCGATGAGCAGTTCTTC
>.|TRBV18|.|TRBJ1-5
CASSPREEGLNQPQHF
TGTGCCAGCTCACCACGGGAGGAGGGCCTGAATCAGCCCCAGCATTTT
>.|TRBV5-6|.|TRBJ2-5
CASSFFSPRQGVRETQYF
TGTGCCAGCAGCTTTTTTAGTCCGCGGCAAGGGGTCCGGGAGACCCAGTACTTC
>TRBD2|TRBV28|.|TRBJ2-7
CASTPPGGLGEQYF
TGTGCCAGCACCCCCCCGGGGGGGCTCGGCGAGCAGTACTTC
>TRBD1|TRBV27|few|TRBJ2-4
CASSLSKQGGNIQYF
TGTGCCAGCAGTTTATCGAAACAGGGGGGTAACATTCAGTACTTC
>.|TRBV28|.|TRBJ2-7
CASSRGCEQYF
TGTGCCAGCAGTCGGGGTTGCGAGCAGTACTTC
>.|TRBV7-8|.|TRBJ2-1
CASSLGLSNEQFF
TGTGCCAGCAGCTTGGGACTTTCAAATGAGCAGTTCTTC
>.|TRBV7-9|once|TRBJ2-5
CASTQRDKETQYF
TGTGCCAGCACCCAGCGGGACAAAGAGACCCAGTACTTC
>.|TRBV9|.|TRBJ1-1
CASSVASGRDTEAFF
TGTGCCAGCAGCGTAGCTTCCGGGCGGGACACTGAAGCTTTCTTT
>TRBD2|TRBV7-6|few|TRBJ2-3
CASSSPLAALSTDTQYF
TGTGCCAGCAGCTCCCCCCTAGCGGCCCTAAGCACAGATACGCAGTATTTT
>TRBD1|TRBV5-4|once|TRBJ2-1
CASTLPDRGRHEQFF
TGTGCCAGCACCCTCCCGGACAGGGGTCGTCATGAGCAGTTCTTC
>TRBD1|TRBV5-4|.|TRBJ2-1
CASSPKGQGRKNEQFF
TGTGCCAGCAGCCCCAAGGGACAGGGTAGAAAGAATGAGCAGTTCTTC
>.|TRBV19|.|TRBJ2-7
CASSLGTRAYEQYF
TGTGCCAGTAGTCTCGGGACAAGGGCCTACGAGCAGTACTTC
>.|TRBV7-2|.|TRBJ1-2
CASSLRQGGGYTF
TGTGCCAGCAGCTTAAGGCAGGGAGGCGGCTACACCTTC
>.|TRBV5-4|once|TRBJ2-1
CASSLVQGHNEQFF
TGTGCCAGCAGCTTGGTCCAGGGCCACAATGAGCAGTTCTTC
>TRBD1|TRBV15|.|TRBJ1-2
CATSKWDSDYGYTF
TGTGCCACCAGCAAGTGGGACAGTGACTATGGCTACACCTTC
>TRBD1|TRBV27|once|TRBJ2-7
CASSVRGQSGTYEQYF
TGTGCCAGCAGTGTACGGGGACAGAGCGGTACCTACGAGCAGTACTTC
>TRBD1|TRBV5-1|.|TRBJ1-2
CASSPTSGGQNYGYTF
TGCGCCAGCAGCCCTACTTCTGGGGGACAGAACTATGGCTACACCTTC
>.|TRBV7-9|.|TRBJ1-2
CASSQALGGNGYTF
TGTGCCAGCAGCCAGGCCCTGGGGGGTAATGGCTACACCTTC
>TRBD1|TRBV18|.|TRBJ1-1
CASSGQGYEAFF
TGTGCCAGCTCTGGACAGGGGTATGAAGCTTTCTTT
>TRBD2|TRBV5-1|.|TRBJ2-7
CASSLVPSGPSGSYEQYF
TGCGCCAGCAGCTTGGTGCCTAGCGGCCCCTCCGGCTCCTACGAGCAGTACTTC
>TRBD1|TRBV6-6|.|TRBJ1-2
CASRKTGEDYGYTF
TGTGCCAGCAGGAAGACAGGGGAAGACTATGGCTACACCTTC
>TRBD2|TRBV10-3|.|TRBJ2-3
CAISSGRTDTQYF
TGTGCCATTTCTAGCGGGAGGACAGATACGCAGTATTTT
>TRBD2|TRBV19|once|TRBJ2-2
CASTILAVATGELFF
TGTGCCAGCACGATTCTAGCGGTAGCAACCGGGGAGCTGTTTTTT
>TRBD1|TRBV5-1|.|TRBJ2-7
CASSPSTGGEQYF
TGCGCCAGCAGCCCTTCCACAGGGGGCGAGCAGTACTTC
>.|TRBV5-1|once|TRBJ1-1
CASSPAGTTNTEAFF
TGCGCCAGCAGCCCAGCCGGGACAACGAACACTGAAGCTTTCTTT
>.|TRBV7-9|once|TRBJ2-7
CASSTTYEQYF
TGTGCCAGCAGCACTACCTACGAGCAGTACTTC
>.|TRBV5-1|.|TRBJ2-5
CASSRTAAGRETQYF
TGCGCCAGCAGCCGGACGGCCGCAGGGCGGGAGACCCAGTACTTC
>TRBD2|TRBV14|.|TRBJ2-3
CASSHGLGTSAADTQYF
TGTGCCAGCAGCCATGGCTTGGGAACTAGCGCCGCAGATACGCAGTATTTT
>TRBD1|TRBV11-2|.|TRBJ1-2
CASSLDRDRVYGYTF
TGTGCCAGCAGCTTAGACCGGGACAGGGTTTATGGCTACACCTTC
>.|TRBV30|.|TRBJ2-5
CAWSVQLGKETQYF
TGTGCCTGGAGTGTACAACTAGGCAAAGAGACCCAGTACTTC
>TRBD2|TRBV9|.|TRBJ2-3
CASSFAGEYTDTQYF
TGTGCCAGCAGCTTCGCGGGAGAGTACACAGATACGCAGTATTTT
>TRBD2|TRBV7-7|.|TRBJ2-1
CASSSRDSGAGGRINEQFF
TGTGCTAGCAGCTCCAGGGACTCCGGAGCGGGAGGCAGGATTAATGAGCAGTTCTTC
>TRBD2|TRBV6-6|.|TRBJ2-7
CASSELAGGLGEQYF
TGTGCCAGCAGTGAGCTAGCGGGGGGGCTAGGAGAGCAGTACTTC
>.|TRBV19|.|TRBJ1-1
CASSQQGRKAFF
TGTGCCAGTAGCCAACAGGGAAGGAAAGCTTTCTTT
>TRBD1|TRBV4-2|once|TRBJ2-7
CASSQTGDQVDEQYF
TGTGCCAGCAGCCAAACAGGGGATCAGGTCGACGAGCAGTACTTC
>.|TRBV5-1|.|TRBJ1-2
CASSRKEAGNYGYTF
TGCGCCAGCAGTCGCAAAGAGGCGGGGAACTATGGCTACACCTTC
>.|TRBV5-1|.|TRBJ2-1
CASSLGTSNEQFF
TGCGCCAGCAGCTTGGGTACATCCAATGAGCAGTTCTTC
>.|TRBV5-6|.|TRBJ1-2
CASSLQGRGFPYGYTF
TGTGCCAGCAGCTTGCAGGGGCGCGGGTTTCCCTATGGCTACACCTTC
>TRBD1|TRBV5-4|.|TRBJ2-4
CASSSGQGRNIQYF
TGTGCCAGCAGCTCGGGACAGGGGAGAAACATTCAGTACTTC
>.|TRBV2|once|TRBJ2-2
CASRGGWSVNTGELFF
TGTGCCAGCAGGGGGGGTTGGTCGGTGAACACCGGGGAGCTGTTTTTT
>TRBD2|TRBV4-2|once|TRBJ2-2
CASSQDRAGGPFGELFF
TGTGCCAGCAGCCAAGACCGAGCGGGAGGCCCGTTCGGGGAGCTGTTTTTT
>TRBD1|TRBV30|once|TRBJ1-1
CAWEGGSTEAFF
TGTGCCTGGGAAGGGGGCTCGACTGAAGCTTTCTTT
>.|TRBV6-6|.|TRBJ1-2
CASSHRSDYGYTF
TGTGCCAGCAGCCATCGATCAGACTATGGCTACACCTTC
>.|TRBV9|.|TRBJ2-5
CASSLEGNGETQYF
TGTGCCAGCAGCTTGGAGGGTAATGGGGAGACCCAGTACTTC
>.|TRBV7-9|.|TRBJ2-5
CSSRQGQETQYF
TGTTCCAGCCGGCAGGGGCAAGAGACCCAGTACTTC
>TRBD2|TRBV28|.|TRBJ2-3
CASLQTSGRTDTQYF
TGTGCCAGCCTTCAAACTAGCGGGAGAACAGATACGCAGTATTTT
>.|TRBV7-8|.|TRBJ2-7
CASSSDRNYEQYF
TGTGCCAGCAGCTCGGACAGAAACTACGAGCAGTACTTC
>.|TRBV4-3|.|TRBJ2-3
CASSQDRSGPPSVTDTQYF
TGCGCCAGCAGCCAAGACAGGAGCGGGCCCCCCTCGGTCACAGATACGCAGTATTTT
>.|TRBV27|.|TRBJ1-2
CASSSQGGNGYTF
TGTGCCAGCAGTTCTCAGGGCGGCAATGGCTACACCTTC
>TRBD2|TRBV2|.|TRBJ2-1
CASSGGLAFTGEQFF
TGTGCCAGCAGCGGCGGACTAGCTTTTACCGGTGAGCAGTTCTTC
>.|TRBV15|.|TRBJ1-1
CATSRGLANTEAFF
TGTGCCACCAGCAGAGGCTTGGCGAACACTGAAGCTTTCTTT
>.|TRBV6-1|.|TRBJ2-7
CASSEWASAYEQYF
TGTGCCAGCAGTGAATGGGCGTCTGCCTACGAGCAGTACTTC